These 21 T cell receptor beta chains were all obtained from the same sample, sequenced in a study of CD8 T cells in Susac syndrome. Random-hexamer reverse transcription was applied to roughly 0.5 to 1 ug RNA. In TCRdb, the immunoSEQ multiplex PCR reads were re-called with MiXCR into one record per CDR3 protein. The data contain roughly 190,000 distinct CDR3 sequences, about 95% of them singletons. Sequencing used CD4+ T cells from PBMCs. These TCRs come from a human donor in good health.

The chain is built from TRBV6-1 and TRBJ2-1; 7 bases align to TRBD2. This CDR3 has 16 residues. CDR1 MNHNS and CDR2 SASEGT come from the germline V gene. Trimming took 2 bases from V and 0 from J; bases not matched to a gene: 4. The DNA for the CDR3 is TGTGCCAGCAGTGAAAGGGGCGGGAGCTCCTACAATGAGCAGTTCTTC. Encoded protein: CASSERGGSSYNEQFF.

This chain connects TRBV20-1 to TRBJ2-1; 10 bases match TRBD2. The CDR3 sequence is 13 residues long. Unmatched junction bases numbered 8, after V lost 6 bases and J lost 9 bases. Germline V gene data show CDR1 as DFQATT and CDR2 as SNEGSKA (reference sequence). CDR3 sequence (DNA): TGCAGTGCCGATCGTAGCGGGAGGTTTGAGCAGTTCTTC. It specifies CSADRSGRFEQFF.

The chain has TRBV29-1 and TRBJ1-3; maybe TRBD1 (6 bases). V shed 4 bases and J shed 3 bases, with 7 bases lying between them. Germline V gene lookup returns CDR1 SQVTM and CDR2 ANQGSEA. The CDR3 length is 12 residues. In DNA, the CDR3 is TGCAGCGTTGGGGACATTGGAAACACCATATATTTT. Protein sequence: CSVGDIGNTIYF. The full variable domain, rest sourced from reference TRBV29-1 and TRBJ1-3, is SAVISQKPSRDICQRGTSLTIQCQVDSQVTMMFWYRQQPGQSLTLIATANQGSEATYESGFVIDKFPISRPNLTFSTLTVSNMSPEDSSIYLCSVGDIGNTIYFGEGSWLTVV.

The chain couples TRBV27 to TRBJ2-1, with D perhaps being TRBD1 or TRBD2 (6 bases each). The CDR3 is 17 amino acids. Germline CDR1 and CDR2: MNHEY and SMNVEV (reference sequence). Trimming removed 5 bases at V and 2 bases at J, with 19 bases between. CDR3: CASSRGMRDLTYNEQFF. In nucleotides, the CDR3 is TGTGCCAGCAGTAGGGGGATGAGGGACTTAACCTACAATGAGCAGTTCTTC.

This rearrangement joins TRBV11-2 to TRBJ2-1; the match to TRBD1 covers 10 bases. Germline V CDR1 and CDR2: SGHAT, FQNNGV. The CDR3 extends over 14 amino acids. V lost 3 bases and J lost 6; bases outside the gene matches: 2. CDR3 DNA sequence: TGTGCCAGCAGCTTGAGGACAGGGGGCAATGAGCAGTTCTTC. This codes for CASSLRTGGNEQFF. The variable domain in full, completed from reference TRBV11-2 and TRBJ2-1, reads EAGVAQSPRYKIIEKRQSVAFWCNPISGHATLYWYQQILGQGPKLLIQFQNNGVVDDSQLPKDRFSAERLKGVDSTLKIQPAKLEDSAVYLCASSLRTGGNEQFFGPGTRLTVL.

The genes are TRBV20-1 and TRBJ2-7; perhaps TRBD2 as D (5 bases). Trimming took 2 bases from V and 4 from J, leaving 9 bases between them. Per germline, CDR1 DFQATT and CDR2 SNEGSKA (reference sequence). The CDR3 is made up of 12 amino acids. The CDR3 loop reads CSARTDLYEQYF. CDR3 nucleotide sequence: TGCAGTGCTAGAACGGACTTATACGAGCAGTACTTC.

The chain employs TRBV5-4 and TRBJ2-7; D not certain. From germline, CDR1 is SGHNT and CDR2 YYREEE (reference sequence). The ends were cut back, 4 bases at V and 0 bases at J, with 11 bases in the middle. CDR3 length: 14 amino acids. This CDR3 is CASSADPGSYEQYF. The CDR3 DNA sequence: TGTGCCAGCAGCGCCGATCCCGGCTCCTACGAGCAGTACTTC.

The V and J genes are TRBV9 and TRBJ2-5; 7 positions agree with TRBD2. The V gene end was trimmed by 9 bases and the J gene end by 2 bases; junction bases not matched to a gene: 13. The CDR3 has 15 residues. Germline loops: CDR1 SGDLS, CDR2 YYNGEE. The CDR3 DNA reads TGTGCCACCGCCCGGGGGGACGCAGATCAAGAGACCCAGTACTTC. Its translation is CATARGDADQETQYF.

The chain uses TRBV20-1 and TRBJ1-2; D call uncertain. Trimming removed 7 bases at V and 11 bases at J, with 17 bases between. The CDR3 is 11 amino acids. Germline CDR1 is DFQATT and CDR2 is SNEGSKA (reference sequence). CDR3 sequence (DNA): TGCAGTGGTCAAAGACAAGCTAGTTACACCTTC. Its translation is CSGQRQASYTF.

The DNA of the CDR3 is TGCAGCGTTGACCGACTAGCGGGAGAGGTAGAGACCCAGTACTTC. It encodes CSVDRLAGEVETQYF. The chain is built from TRBV29-1 and TRBJ2-5, with 12 bases lining up with TRBD2. Looked up from germline, CDR1 is SQVTM and CDR2 is ANQGSEA. V shed 3 bases and J 4 bases; nucleotides not matched to a gene: 6. This CDR3 contains 15 residues.

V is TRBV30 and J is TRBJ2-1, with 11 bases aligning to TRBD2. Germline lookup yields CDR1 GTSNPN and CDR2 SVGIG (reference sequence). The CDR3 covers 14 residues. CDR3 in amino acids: CALDLLAGEFEQFF. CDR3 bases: TGTGCGCTGGATCTACTAGCGGGAGAATTTGAGCAGTTCTTC.

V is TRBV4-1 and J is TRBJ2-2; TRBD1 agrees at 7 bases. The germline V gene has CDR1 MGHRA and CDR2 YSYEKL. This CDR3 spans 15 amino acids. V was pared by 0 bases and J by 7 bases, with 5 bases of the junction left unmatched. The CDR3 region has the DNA TGCGCCAGCAGCCAAGACACGACAGGGCTCGGGGAGCTGTTTTTT. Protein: CASSQDTTGLGELFF.

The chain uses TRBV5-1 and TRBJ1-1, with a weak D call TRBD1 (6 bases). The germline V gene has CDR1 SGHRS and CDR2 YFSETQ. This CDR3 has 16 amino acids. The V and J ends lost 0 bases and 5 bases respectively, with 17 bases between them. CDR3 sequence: CASSLAIVTGRTEAFF. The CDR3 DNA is TGCGCCAGCAGCTTGGCGATAGTAACAGGGCGTACTGAAGCTTTCTTT.

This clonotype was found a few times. CDR3 amino acids: CSARTSGHNEQFF. CDR3 coding DNA: TGCAGTGCTCGGACTAGCGGACACAATGAGCAGTTCTTC. This chain uses TRBV20-1 with TRBJ2-1, with TRBD2 matching 10 bases. CDR1 and CDR2 (germline): DFQATT, SNEGSKA (reference sequence). V lost 5 bases and J lost 5; bases outside the gene matches: 3. This CDR3 spans 13 amino acids.

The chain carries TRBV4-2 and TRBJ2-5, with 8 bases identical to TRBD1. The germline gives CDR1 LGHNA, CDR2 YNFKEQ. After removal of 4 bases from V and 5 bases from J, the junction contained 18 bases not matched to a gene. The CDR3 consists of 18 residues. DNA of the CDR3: TGTGCCAGCAGCCTGGGGCAGGGGGCACTCGGGGCTTGGGAGACCCAGTACTTC. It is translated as CASSLGQGALGAWETQYF.

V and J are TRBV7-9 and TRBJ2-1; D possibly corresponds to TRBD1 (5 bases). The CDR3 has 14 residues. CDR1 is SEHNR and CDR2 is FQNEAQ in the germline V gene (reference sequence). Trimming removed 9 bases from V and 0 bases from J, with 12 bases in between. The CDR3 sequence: CARDTLRSYNEQFF. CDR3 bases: TGTGCCAGGGACACCTTGCGCTCCTACAATGAGCAGTTCTTC.

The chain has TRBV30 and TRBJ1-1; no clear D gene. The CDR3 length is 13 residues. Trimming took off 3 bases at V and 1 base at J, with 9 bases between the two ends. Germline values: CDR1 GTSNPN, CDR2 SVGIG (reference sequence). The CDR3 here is CAWSEFQNTEAFF. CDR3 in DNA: TGTGCCTGGAGCGAGTTTCAGAACACTGAAGCTTTCTTT.

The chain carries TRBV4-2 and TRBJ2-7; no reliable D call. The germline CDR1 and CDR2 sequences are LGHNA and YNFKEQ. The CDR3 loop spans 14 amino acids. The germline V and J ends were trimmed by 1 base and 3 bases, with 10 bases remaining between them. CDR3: CASSQAGYGYEQYF. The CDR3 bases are TGTGCCAGCAGCCAAGCTGGTTACGGCTACGAGCAGTACTTC.

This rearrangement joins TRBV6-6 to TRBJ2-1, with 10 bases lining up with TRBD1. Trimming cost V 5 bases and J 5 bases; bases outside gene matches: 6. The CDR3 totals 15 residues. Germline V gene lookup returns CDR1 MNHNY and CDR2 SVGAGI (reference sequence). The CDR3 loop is CASSPRDRGDNEQFF. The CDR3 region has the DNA TGTGCCAGCAGTCCCCGGGACAGGGGAGACAATGAGCAGTTCTTC.

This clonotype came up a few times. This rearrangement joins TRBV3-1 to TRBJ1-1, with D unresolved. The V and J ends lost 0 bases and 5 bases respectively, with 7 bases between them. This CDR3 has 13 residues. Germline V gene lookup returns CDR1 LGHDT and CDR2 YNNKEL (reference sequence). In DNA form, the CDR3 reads TGTGCCAGCAGCCAAGAAATTGGGACTGAAGCTTTCTTT. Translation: CASSQEIGTEAFF.

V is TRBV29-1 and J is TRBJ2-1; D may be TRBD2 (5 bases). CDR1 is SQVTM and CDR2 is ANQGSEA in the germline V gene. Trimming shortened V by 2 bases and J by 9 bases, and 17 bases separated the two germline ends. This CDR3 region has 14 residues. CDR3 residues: CSVERGVVLSEQFF. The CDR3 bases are TGCAGCGTTGAACGGGGAGTTGTACTCAGTGAGCAGTTCTTC.